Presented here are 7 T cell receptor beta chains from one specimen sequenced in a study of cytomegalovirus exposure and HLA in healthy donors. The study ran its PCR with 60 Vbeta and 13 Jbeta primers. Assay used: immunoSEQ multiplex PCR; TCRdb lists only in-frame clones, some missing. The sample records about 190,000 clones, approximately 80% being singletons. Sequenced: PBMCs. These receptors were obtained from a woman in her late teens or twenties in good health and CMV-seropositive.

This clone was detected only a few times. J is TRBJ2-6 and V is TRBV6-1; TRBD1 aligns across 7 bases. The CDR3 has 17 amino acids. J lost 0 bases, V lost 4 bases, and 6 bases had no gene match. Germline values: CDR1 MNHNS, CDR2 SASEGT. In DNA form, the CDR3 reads TGTGCCAGCAGTGGGTTGACAGGGTTCTCTGGGGCCAACGTCCTGACTTTC. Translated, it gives CASSGLTGFSGANVLTF.

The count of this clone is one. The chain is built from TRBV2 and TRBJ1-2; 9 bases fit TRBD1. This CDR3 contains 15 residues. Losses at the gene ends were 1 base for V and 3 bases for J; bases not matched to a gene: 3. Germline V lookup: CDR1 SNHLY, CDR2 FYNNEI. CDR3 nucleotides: TGTGCCAGCAGTGAAGTGGGACAGGGATACTATGGCTACACCTTC. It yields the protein CASSEVGQGYYGYTF.

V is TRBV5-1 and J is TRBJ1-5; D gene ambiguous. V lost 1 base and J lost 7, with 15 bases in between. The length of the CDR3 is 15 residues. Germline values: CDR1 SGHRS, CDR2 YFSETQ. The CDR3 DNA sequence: TGCGCCAGCAGCTTGTCTTCGGGGTCAACACAGCCCCAGCATTTT. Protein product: CASSLSSGSTQPQHF.

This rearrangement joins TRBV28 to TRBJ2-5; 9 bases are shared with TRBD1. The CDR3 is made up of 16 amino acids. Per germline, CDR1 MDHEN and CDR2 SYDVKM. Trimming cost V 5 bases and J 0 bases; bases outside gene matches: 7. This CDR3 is CASSALGQGYQETQYF. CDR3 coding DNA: TGTGCCAGCAGTGCTCTCGGACAGGGGTACCAAGAGACCCAGTACTTC.

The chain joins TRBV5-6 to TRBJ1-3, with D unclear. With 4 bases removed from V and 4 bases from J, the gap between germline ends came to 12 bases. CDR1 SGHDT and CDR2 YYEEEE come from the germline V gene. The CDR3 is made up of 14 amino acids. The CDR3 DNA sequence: TGTGCCAGCAGCCTAGGAACATTAGGAAACACCATATATTTT. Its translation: CASSLGTLGNTIYF.

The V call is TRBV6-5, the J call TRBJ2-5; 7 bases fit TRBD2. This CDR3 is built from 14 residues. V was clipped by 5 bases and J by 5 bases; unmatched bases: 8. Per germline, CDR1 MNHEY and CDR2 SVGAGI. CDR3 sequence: CASSLGGEEETQYF. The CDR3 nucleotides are TGTGCCAGCAGTCTGGGGGGGGAGGAGGAGACCCAGTACTTC.

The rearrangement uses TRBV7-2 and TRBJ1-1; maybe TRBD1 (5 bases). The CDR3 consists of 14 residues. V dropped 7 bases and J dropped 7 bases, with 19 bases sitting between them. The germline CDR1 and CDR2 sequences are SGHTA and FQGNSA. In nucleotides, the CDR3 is TGTGCCAGCACCCACAACAGTGACAGTATTGAAGCTTTCTTT. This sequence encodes CASTHNSDSIEAFF.